These T cell receptor beta chains were read from a single sample in a study of neurological immune-mediated disorders. TCRdb re-derived calls from the 5' RACE reads in MiXCR, one entry per CDR3 protein. Of 9,500 to 13,000 distinct CDR3 sequences listed, 21% are singletons. The sequencing sample was made of CD8+ T cells from blood. These receptors were collected from a woman aged 55 to 70 with HTLV-1-associated myelopathy (HAM/TSP). The CDR3 runs from the conserved cysteine through the conserved F or W. A D gene is named only where the DNA matches it firmly. Size tells how often a clone was seen (once, few, many) or the class of an expanded clone, and some rows leave it out.

clone_size j_call v_call d_call cdr3_aa cdr3_nt
many TRBJ2-7 TRBV6-5 - CASSYSYAQKGVIEQYF TGTGCCAGCAGTTACTCATACGCCCAGAAGGGGGTTATCGAGCAGTACTTC
- TRBJ2-2 TRBV12-5 - CASGFGSGELFF TGTGCTAGTGGTTTTGGGTCCGGGGAGCTGTTTTTT
- TRBJ2-3 TRBV5-4 TRBD2 CASSPPGVAGGLGTDTQYF TGTGCCAGCAGCCCGCCCGGGGTAGCGGGGGGGCTGGGCACAGATACGCAGTATTTT
- TRBJ1-2 TRBV29-1 - CSVDLASNYGYTF TGCAGCGTTGATTTAGCTTCCAACTATGGCTACACCTTC
many TRBJ2-3 TRBV5-6 TRBD2 CASSLEGLASGDKFTDTQYF TGTGCCAGCAGCTTGGAGGGGTTGGCTAGCGGGGACAAATTCACAGATACGCAGTATTTT
many TRBJ2-3 TRBV29-1 - CSVEIGWAQYF TGCAGCGTTGAAATAGGGTGGGCGCAGTATTTT
medium-sized TRBJ1-6 TRBV27 - CASSYQGYNSPLHF TGTGCCAGCAGTTATCAGGGTTACAATTCACCCCTCCACTTT
- TRBJ2-3 TRBV20-1 TRBD2 CSAGLGGAPTTDTQYF TGCAGTGCTGGCCTCGGGGGGGCGCCTACCACAGATACGCAGTATTTT
many TRBJ2-1 TRBV3-1 TRBD2 CASSHPGSGGDPEPYNEQFF TGTGCCAGCAGCCACCCTGGGAGCGGGGGGGATCCCGAGCCCTACAATGAGCAGTTCTTC
many TRBJ2-6 TRBV15 - CATQGLAGANVLTF TGTGCCACCCAGGGGCTGGCTGGGGCCAACGTCCTGACTTTC
many TRBJ2-5 TRBV5-1 - CASSLVWGTQSETQYF TGCGCCAGCAGCTTGGTGTGGGGCACCCAGTCAGAGACCCAGTACTTC
once TRBJ1-2 TRBV5-5 TRBD1 CASSLVTGEGYGYTF TGTGCCAGCAGCTTAGTGACAGGGGAGGGGTATGGCTACACCTTC
many TRBJ2-7 TRBV20-1 - CSARDGSVTYEQYF TGCAGTGCTAGAGATGGTTCAGTGACCTACGAGCAGTACTTC
many TRBJ1-5 TRBV7-8 - CASSQPGVLQPQHF TGTGCCAGCAGCCAACCTGGGGTCCTCCAGCCCCAGCATTTT
many TRBJ2-6 TRBV4-2 - CASSQDTPSGANVLTF TGTGCCAGCAGCCAAGATACCCCCTCTGGGGCCAACGTCCTGACTTTC
- TRBJ2-7 TRBV12-3/TRBV12-4 - CASTSSEGHHEQYF TGTGCCAGCACCTCTTCCGAGGGGCACCACGAGCAGTACTTC
many TRBJ2-1 TRBV20-1 - CSARDRLEMGEQFF TGCAGTGCTAGAGATCGGCTAGAAATGGGTGAGCAGTTCTTC
- TRBJ1-2 TRBV5-6 TRBD1 CASSRLTGFKDYGYTF TGTGCCAGCAGCCGCCTGACAGGGTTTAAGGACTATGGCTACACCTTC
many TRBJ1-1 TRBV5-1 - CASSKSRDLNTEAFF TGCGCCAGCAGCAAAAGCAGGGACCTGAACACTGAAGCTTTCTTT
many TRBJ2-2 TRBV6-1 TRBD2 CASSLLRGGFSSGELFF TGTGCCAGCAGTTTGTTGCGGGGGGGCTTCTCCTCCGGGGAGCTGTTTTTT
- TRBJ2-3 TRBV11-2 - CASTPSTDTQYF TGTGCCAGCACTCCTAGCACAGATACGCAGTATTTT
many TRBJ2-7 TRBV7-9 - CASTKTGAEQYF TGTGCCAGCACCAAGACAGGCGCCGAGCAGTACTTC
- TRBJ2-5 TRBV20-1 - CSASGRRFMETQYF TGCAGTGCTTCGGGACGCCGGTTTATGGAGACCCAGTACTTC
many TRBJ2-7 TRBV6-5 - CASSTAWEQYF TGTGCCAGCAGCACAGCATGGGAGCAGTACTTC
- TRBJ2-1 TRBV5-1 - CASSFGLYNEQFF TGCGCCAGCAGCTTTGGGTTATACAATGAGCAGTTCTTC
- TRBJ2-1 TRBV5-1 TRBD2 CASSFRGGAANEQFF TGCGCCAGCAGCTTCCGCGGGGGGGCGGCCAATGAGCAGTTCTTC
- TRBJ1-2 TRBV6-6 - CASSQNPEKGYTF TGTGCCAGCAGTCAAAACCCGGAGAAGGGCTACACCTTC
- TRBJ2-2 TRBV2 TRBD2 CASSATSGVTGELFF TGTGCCAGCAGTGCGACTAGCGGGGTCACCGGGGAGCTGTTTTTT
many TRBJ2-3 TRBV10-3 - CAISDRLLDTQYF TGTGCCATCAGTGATCGATTGCTGGATACGCAGTATTTT
- TRBJ2-1 TRBV6-5 - CATSWGRGSNEQFF TGTGCCACCTCTTGGGGCCGGGGGTCCAATGAGCAGTTCTTC
many TRBJ1-1 TRBV7-9 - CASSSTDPEAFF TGTGCCAGCAGCTCTACAGATCCCGAAGCTTTCTTT
many TRBJ1-1 TRBV4-1 - CASSQRGQNTEAFF TGCGCCAGCAGCCAAAGAGGACAGAACACTGAAGCTTTCTTT
many TRBJ2-3 TRBV20-1 - CSATEGAGALTDTQYF TGCAGTGCGACAGAGGGGGCGGGGGCGCTCACAGATACGCAGTATTTT
- TRBJ2-1 TRBV20-1 TRBD2 CSSLSGSGGAANEQFF TGCAGTTCCCTGAGCGGGAGCGGGGGGGCGGCCAATGAGCAGTTCTTC
many TRBJ2-5 TRBV3-1 TRBD2 CASSQEGGELTQETQYF TGTGCCAGCAGCCAAGAGGGAGGGGAGCTGACCCAAGAGACCCAGTACTTC
many TRBJ1-4 TRBV4-1 - CASSTRGEANEKLFF TGCGCCAGCAGCACTCGGGGAGAGGCGAATGAAAAACTGTTTTTT
- TRBJ2-1 TRBV15 - CATSVRPPLDNEQFF TGTGCCACCAGCGTACGGCCCCCGCTGGACAATGAGCAGTTCTTC
many TRBJ2-1 TRBV10-2 - CASSPYNEQFF TGCGCCAGCAGCCCCTACAATGAGCAGTTCTTC
many TRBJ2-7 TRBV7-8 - CASSPLGNLGGQYF TGTGCCAGCAGCCCCCTCGGTAACCTGGGGGGGCAGTACTTC
- TRBJ2-3 TRBV5-4 TRBD1 CASSGTGTGGTDTQYF TGTGCCAGCAGCGGAACCGGGACAGGGGGCACAGATACGCAGTATTTT
many TRBJ2-3 TRBV9 TRBD2 CASSVPIAGGTDTQYF TGTGCCAGCAGCGTACCAATAGCGGGGGGCACAGATACGCAGTATTTT
many TRBJ2-5 TRBV4-2 TRBD2 CASSQGTGTIGETQYF TGTGCCAGCAGCCAAGGGACCGGGACTATAGGGGAGACCCAGTACTTC
many TRBJ1-5 TRBV27 - CASSLISGQPQHF TGTGCCAGCAGTCTTATATCGGGTCAGCCCCAGCATTTT
many TRBJ2-7 TRBV7-9 - CASSLRWGSSYEQYF TGTGCCAGCAGCTTAAGATGGGGGTCCTCCTACGAGCAGTACTTC
- TRBJ2-7 TRBV7-9 - CASSRNREQYF TGTGCCAGCAGCCGGAATCGCGAGCAGTACTTC
many TRBJ1-1 TRBV9 - CASSVHDEMNTEAFF TGTGCCAGCAGCGTTCATGACGAAATGAACACTGAAGCTTTCTTT
- TRBJ2-6 TRBV3-1 - CASSQGVSGANVLTF TGTGCCAGCAGCCAAGGAGTCTCTGGGGCCAACGTCCTGACTTTC
- TRBJ1-5 TRBV4-1 TRBD1 CASSQGQGAGNKPQHF TGCGCCAGCAGTCAAGGACAGGGGGCTGGGAATAAGCCACAGCATTTT
many TRBJ1-1 TRBV2 TRBD1 CASKKTGGFTEAFF TGTGCCAGCAAGAAGACAGGGGGCTTCACTGAAGCTTTCTTT
many TRBJ2-7 TRBV5-1 - CASSPGGYEQYF TGCGCCAGCAGCCCCGGAGGATACGAGCAGTACTTC
many TRBJ2-1 TRBV27 - CASSTNSRGEQFF TGTGCCAGCAGTACCAATAGTCGAGGGGAGCAGTTCTTC
- TRBJ2-7 TRBV13 - CASSQGVGTYEQYF TGTGCCAGCTCGCAGGGAGTGGGGACCTACGAGCAGTACTTC
many TRBJ2-7 TRBV6-6 TRBD1 CASSYSNLAGGSYEQYF TGTGCCAGCAGTTACTCGAATCTTGCAGGGGGCTCCTACGAGCAGTACTTC
medium-sized TRBJ2-7 TRBV5-1 - CASSLKGHTYEQYF TGCGCCAGCAGCTTGAAGGGACATACCTACGAGCAGTACTTC